Listed here are 6 T cell receptor beta chains from one sample, sequenced in a study of T cell responses to AZD1222 COVID-19 vaccine. The data were produced by immunoSEQ multiplex PCR, yet TCRdb's version contains in-frame clones alone and is incomplete. The repertoire holds around 150,000 clones, about nine tenths seen once, with about 6% in the top ten. The sequences come from peripheral blood, collected 28 days after the second AZD1222 dose. Every receptor here comes from an adult who received the AZD1222 COVID-19 vaccine.

The chain joins TRBV7-9 to TRBJ1-2, with 7 bases lining up with TRBD1. Germline trimming cut 1 base from V and 5 bases from J; bases unmatched to any gene: 7. The germline V gene has CDR1 SEHNR and CDR2 FQNEAQ (reference sequence). The CDR3 is made up of 15 amino acids. CDR3 bases: TGTGCCAGCAGCTTAGGAGAGGGGGCCGGGTATGGCTACACCTTC. Translation gives CASSLGEGAGYGYTF.

The chain links TRBV19 to TRBJ1-5; D gene unclear. This CDR3 has 13 residues. Looked up from germline, CDR1 is LNHDA and CDR2 is SQIVND (reference sequence). Trimming left V 1 base short and J 7 bases short, with 8 bases between. In DNA form, the CDR3 reads TGTGCCAGTAGTATAGCGCGAGGACAGCCCCAGCATTTT. Its translation: CASSIARGQPQHF.

CDR3 in amino acids: CASSVGAGSSYNEQFF. The CDR3 DNA reads as TGTGCCAGCAGCGTAGGAGCTGGGAGCTCCTACAATGAGCAGTTCTTC. This sequence joins TRBV9 and TRBJ2-1; TRBD2 is a possible D gene (5 bases). Germline loops: CDR1 SGDLS, CDR2 YYNGEE. The V and J ends lost 0 bases and 0 bases respectively, with 10 bases between them. This CDR3 has 16 residues.

The gene calls are TRBV10-3 and TRBJ2-5; 9 nucleotides match TRBD2. CDR3 length: 15 residues. J was trimmed by 1 base and V by 10 bases; bases with no gene match: 10. Looked up from germline, CDR1 is ENHRY and CDR2 is SYGVKD. CDR3 bases: TGTGCCACCCCCGTCGGCGGGAGGGTCCAAGAGACCCAGTACTTC. Amino acids: CATPVGGRVQETQYF.

The chain couples TRBV15 to TRBJ1-3; D not resolved. This CDR3 contains 13 residues. Trimming pared 5 bases from V and 2 bases from J, leaving 7 bases between. Germline CDR1 reads LNHNV; CDR2 reads YYDKDF (reference sequence). This chain's CDR3 is CATSSRTGNTIYF. CDR3 in DNA: TGTGCCACCAGCTCCCGGACTGGAAACACCATATATTTT.

The rearrangement uses TRBV4-2 and TRBJ2-7, with TRBD2 matching over 12 bases. The length of the CDR3 is 17 residues. Unmatched junction bases numbered 9, after V lost 4 bases and J lost 2 bases. Germline V gives CDR1 LGHNA, CDR2 YNFKEQ. The DNA of the CDR3 is TGTGCCAGCAGCCCCCAAAAAGGACTAGCGGGAACCTACGAGCAGTACTTC. Translation: CASSPQKGLAGTYEQYF.